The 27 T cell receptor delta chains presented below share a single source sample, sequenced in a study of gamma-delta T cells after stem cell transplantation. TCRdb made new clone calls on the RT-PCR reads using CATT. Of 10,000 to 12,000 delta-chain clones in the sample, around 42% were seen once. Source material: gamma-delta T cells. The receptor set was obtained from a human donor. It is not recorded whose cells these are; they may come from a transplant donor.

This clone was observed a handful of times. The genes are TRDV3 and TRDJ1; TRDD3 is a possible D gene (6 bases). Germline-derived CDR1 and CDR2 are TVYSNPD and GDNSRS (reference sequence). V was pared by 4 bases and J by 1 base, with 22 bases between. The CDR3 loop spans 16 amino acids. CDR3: CASSYWVLYRTDKLIF. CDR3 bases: TGTGCCTCAAGCTACTGGGTCTTGTATCGCACCGATAAACTCATCTTT.

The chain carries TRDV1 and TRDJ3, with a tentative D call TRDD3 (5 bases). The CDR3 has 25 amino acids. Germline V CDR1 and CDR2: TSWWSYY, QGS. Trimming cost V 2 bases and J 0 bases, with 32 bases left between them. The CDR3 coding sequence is TGTGCTCTTGGGGAATGGCCCGGGGGGCTTTCCGTGCTTAGGCGATCCTCCTGGGACACCCGACAGATGTTTTTC. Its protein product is CALGEWPGGLSVLRRSSWDTRQMFF.

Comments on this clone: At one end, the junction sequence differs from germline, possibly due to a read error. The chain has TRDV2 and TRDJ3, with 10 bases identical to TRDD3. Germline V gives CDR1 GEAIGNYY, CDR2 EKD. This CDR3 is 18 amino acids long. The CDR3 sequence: CACDYWGMRSSYTLQMFF. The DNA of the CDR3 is TGTGCCTGTGACTACTGGGGGATGCGCTCCTCGTACACCCTACAGATGTTTTTC.

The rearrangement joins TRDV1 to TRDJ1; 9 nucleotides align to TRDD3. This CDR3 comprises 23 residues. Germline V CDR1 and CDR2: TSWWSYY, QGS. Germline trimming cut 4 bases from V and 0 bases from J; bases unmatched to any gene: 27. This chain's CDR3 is CALGAAPLIVLGDRIGYTDKLIF. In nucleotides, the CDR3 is TGTGCTCTTGGGGCCGCCCCCCTGATCGTACTGGGGGACAGGATCGGATACACCGATAAACTCATCTTT.

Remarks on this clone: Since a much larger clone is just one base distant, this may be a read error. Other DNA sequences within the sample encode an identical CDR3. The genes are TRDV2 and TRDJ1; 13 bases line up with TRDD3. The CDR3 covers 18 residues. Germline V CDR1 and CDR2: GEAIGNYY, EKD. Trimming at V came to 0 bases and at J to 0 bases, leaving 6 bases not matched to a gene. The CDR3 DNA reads TGTGCCTGTGACACCGTCGGACTGGGGGATACGTACACCGATAAACTCATCTTT. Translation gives CACDTVGLGDTYTDKLIF.

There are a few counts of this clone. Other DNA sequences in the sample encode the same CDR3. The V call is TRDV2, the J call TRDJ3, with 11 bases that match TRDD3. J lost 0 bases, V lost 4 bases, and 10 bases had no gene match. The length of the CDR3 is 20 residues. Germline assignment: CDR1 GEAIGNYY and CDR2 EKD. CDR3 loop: CACDPLYWGISSWDTRQMFF. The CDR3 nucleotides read TGTGCCTGTGATCCTCTTTACTGGGGGATAAGCTCCTGGGACACCCGACAGATGTTTTTC.

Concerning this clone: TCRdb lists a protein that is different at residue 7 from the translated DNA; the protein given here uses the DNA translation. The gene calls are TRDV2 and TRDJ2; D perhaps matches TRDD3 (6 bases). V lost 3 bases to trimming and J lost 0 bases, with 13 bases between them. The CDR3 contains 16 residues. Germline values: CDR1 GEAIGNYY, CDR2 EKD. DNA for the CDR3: TGTGCCTGTGACGCCCAGGGGGGAGCTTTGACAGCACAACTCTTCTTT. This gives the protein CACDAQGGALTAQLFF.

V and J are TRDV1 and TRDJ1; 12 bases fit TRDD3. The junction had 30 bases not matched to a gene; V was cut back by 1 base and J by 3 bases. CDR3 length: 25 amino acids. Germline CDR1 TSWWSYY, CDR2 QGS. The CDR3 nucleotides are TGTGCTCTTGGGGAACGGGTATGTTATATGGCCGAACCTCTTTACTGGGGGATACCCCCCGATAAACTCATCTTT. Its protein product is CALGERVCYMAEPLYWGIPPDKLIF.

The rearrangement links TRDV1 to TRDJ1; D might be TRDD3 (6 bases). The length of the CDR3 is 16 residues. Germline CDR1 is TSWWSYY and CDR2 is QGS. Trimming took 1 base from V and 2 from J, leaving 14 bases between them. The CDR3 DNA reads TGTGCTCTTGGGGAACACGCGGGGGGACATACCGATAAACTCATCTTT. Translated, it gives CALGEHAGGHTDKLIF.

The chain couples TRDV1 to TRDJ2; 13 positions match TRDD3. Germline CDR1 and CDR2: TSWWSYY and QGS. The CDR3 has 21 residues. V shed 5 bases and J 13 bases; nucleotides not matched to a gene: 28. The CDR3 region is CALGIRRVSPIRYWGIRRLFF. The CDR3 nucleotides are TGTGCTCTTGGGATCCGGAGGGTCAGTCCTATCAGGTACTGGGGGATACGCCGACTCTTCTTT.

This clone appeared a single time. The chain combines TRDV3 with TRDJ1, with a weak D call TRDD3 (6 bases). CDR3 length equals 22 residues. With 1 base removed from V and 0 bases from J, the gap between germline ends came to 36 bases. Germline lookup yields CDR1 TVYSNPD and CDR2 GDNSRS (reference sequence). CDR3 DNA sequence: TGTGCCTTTATCCCCGTATTCGGCACTGGGTCCACTAAGTCCCTATACACCGATAAACTCATCTTT. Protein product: CAFIPVFGTGSTKSLYTDKLIF.

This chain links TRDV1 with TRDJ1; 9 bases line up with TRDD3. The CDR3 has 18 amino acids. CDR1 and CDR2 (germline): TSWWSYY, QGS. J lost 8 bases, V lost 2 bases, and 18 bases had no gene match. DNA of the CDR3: TGTGCTCTTGGGGAAGGAATAGTACAACCTGGGGGATTTGGAAAACTCATCTTT. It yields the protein CALGEGIVQPGGFGKLIF.

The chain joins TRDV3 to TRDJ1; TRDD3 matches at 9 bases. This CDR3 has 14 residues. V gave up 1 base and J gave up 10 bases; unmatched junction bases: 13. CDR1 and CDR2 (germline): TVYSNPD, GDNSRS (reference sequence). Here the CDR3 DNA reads TGTGCCTTTATAGGAGTACTGGGGGAGAGAGCACTCATCTTT. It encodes CAFIGVLGERALIF.

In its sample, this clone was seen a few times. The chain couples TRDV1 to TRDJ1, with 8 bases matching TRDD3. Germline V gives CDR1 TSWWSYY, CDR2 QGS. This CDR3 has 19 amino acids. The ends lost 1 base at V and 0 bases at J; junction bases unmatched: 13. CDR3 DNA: TGTGCTCTTGGGGAACCATCCCTAGGGTGGGGGATTGACACCGATAAACTCATCTTT. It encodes CALGEPSLGWGIDTDKLIF.

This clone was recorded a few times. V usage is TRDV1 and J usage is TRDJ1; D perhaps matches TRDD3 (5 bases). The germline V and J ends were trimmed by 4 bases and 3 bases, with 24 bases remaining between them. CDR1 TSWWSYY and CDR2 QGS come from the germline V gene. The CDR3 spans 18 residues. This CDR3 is CALGGMVLLGEGADKLIF. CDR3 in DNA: TGTGCTCTTGGGGGAATGGTACTCTTAGGTGAGGGGGCCGATAAACTCATCTTT.

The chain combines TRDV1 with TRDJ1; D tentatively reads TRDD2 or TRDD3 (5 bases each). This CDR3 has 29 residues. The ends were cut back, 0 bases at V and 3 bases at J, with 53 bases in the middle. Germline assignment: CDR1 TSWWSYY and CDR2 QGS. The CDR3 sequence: CALGELVNLSVVWENSFLRPLRDADKLIF. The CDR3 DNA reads TGTGCTCTTGGGGAACTAGTGAACCTATCGGTGGTCTGGGAGAACTCATTCCTTAGGCCCTTAAGGGATGCCGATAAACTCATCTTT.

This CDR3 is CALGELFWGIPDTDKLIF. In nucleotides, the CDR3 is TGTGCTCTTGGGGAACTCTTCTGGGGGATACCGGACACCGATAAACTCATCTTT. This chain uses TRDV1 with TRDJ1; TRDD3 matches at 11 bases. Germline V gene sequence: CDR1 TSWWSYY, CDR2 QGS. The CDR3 is 18 amino acids. V gave up 0 bases and J gave up 0 bases; unmatched junction bases: 6.

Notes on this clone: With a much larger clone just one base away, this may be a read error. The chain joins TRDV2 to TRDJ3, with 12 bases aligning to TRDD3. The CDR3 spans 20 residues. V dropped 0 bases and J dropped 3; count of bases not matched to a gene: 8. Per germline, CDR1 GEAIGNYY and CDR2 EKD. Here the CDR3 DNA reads TGTGCCTGTGACACCAATACTGGGGGATACAACTGCTGGGACACCCGACAGATGTTTTTC. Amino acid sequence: CACDTNTGGYNCWDTRQMFF.

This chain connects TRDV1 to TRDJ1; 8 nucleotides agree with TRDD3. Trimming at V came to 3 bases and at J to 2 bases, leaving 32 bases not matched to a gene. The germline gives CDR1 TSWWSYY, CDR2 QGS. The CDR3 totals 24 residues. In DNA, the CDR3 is TGTGCTCTTGGGGAGTACCTCACACCCACCAGTAGAGTTGGGGGATTCCAGGGAACCGATAAACTCATCTTT. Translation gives CALGEYLTPTSRVGGFQGTDKLIF.

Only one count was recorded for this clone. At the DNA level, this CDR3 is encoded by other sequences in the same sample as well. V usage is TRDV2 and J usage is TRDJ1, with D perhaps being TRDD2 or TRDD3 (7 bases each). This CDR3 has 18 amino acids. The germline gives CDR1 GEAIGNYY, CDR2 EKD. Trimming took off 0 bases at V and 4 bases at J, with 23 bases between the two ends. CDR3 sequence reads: CACDTSSYTGDPLDKLIF. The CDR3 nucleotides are TGTGCCTGTGACACCTCTTCCTATACGGGGGATCCCCTCGATAAACTCATCTTT.

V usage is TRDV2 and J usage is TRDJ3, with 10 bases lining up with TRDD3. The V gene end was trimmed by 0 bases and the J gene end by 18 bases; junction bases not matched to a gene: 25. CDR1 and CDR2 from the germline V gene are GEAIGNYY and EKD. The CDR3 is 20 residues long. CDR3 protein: CACDTPGGDTRPCDTRPMFF. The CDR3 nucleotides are TGTGCCTGTGACACCCCAGGGGGGGATACGCGCCCCTGTGACACCCGCCCGATGTTTTTC.

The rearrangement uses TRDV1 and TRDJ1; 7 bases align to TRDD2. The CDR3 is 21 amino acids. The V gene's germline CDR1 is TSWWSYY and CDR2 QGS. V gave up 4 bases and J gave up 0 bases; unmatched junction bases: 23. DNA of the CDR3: TGTGCTCTTGGGGGTCGCCTTCCTCTGCGACCGATTGGGAAGTACACCGATAAACTCATCTTT. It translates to CALGGRLPLRPIGKYTDKLIF.

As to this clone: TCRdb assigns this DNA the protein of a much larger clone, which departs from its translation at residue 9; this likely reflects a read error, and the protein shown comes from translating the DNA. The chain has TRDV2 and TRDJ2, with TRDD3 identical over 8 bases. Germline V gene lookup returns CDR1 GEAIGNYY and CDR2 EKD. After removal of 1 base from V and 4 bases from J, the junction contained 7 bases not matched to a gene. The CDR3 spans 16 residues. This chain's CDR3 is CACDTVGDAQTAQLFF. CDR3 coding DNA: TGTGCCTGTGACACTGTGGGGGATGCACAGACAGCACAACTCTTCTTT.

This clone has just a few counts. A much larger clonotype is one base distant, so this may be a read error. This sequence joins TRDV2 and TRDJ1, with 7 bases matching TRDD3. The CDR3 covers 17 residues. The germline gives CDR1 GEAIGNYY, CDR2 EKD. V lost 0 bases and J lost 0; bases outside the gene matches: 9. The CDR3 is CACDTVNMGEYTDKLIF. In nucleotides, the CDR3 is TGTGCCTGTGACACCGTTAATATGGGGGAGTACACCGATAAACTCATCTTT.

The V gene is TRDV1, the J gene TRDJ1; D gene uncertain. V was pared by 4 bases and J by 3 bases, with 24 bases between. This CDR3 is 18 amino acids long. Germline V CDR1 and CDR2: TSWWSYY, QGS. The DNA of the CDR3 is TGTGCTCTTGGGGGGCTACGGGCTCTTGGGCGAGGGGCCGATAAACTCATCTTT. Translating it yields CALGGLRALGRGADKLIF.

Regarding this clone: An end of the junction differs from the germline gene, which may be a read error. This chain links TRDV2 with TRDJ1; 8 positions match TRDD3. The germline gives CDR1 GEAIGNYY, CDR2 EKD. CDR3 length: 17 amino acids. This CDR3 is CACDTVHLGEYTDKPIF. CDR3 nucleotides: TGTGCCTGTGACACCGTTCATCTGGGGGAGTACACCGATAAACCCATCTTT.

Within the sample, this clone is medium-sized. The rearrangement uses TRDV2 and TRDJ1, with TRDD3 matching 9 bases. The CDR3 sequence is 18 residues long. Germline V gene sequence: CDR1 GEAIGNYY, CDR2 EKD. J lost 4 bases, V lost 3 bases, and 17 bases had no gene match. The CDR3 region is CACDRLGPRGGYVDKLIF. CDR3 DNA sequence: TGTGCCTGTGACCGCCTCGGGCCCCGTGGGGGATATGTCGATAAACTCATCTTT.